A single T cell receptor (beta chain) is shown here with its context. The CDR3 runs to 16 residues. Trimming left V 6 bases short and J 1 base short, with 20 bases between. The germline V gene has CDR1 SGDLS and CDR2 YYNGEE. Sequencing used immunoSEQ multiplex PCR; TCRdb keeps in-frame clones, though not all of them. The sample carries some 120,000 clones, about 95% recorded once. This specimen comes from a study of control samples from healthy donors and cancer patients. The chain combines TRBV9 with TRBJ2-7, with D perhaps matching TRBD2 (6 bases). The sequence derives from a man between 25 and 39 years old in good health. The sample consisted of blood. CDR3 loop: CASNVGGLGLSYEQYF. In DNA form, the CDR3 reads TGTGCCAGCAACGTGGGGGGTTTGGGGCTATCCTACGAGCAGTACTTC.